This passage covers 27 T cell receptor beta chains from one sample sequenced in a study of lymphopenia after photon versus proton radiotherapy. Produced via immunoSEQ multiplex PCR; TCRdb's table is partial and in-frame only. The sample shows about 18,000 clones, approximately 92% of them seen only once. The sample here was peripheral blood, taken from a patient treated with photon-based radiotherapy. The receptors derive from a woman aged 40 to 49 with cholangiocarcinoma.

The CDR3 DNA follows: TGTGCCAGCACCCGCTGCGTCGGATACTACGAGCAGTACTTC. Translation: CASTRCVGYYEQYF. The chain has TRBV21-1 and TRBJ2-7. TRBV21-1 is reported as a pseudogene. The CDR3 loop spans 14 amino acids.

This chain joins TRBV6-5 and TRBJ2-7, with 7 positions matching TRBD2. Per the germline V gene, CDR1 is MNHEY and CDR2 is SVGAGI. The CDR3 covers 14 residues. Trimming took 6 bases from V and 1 from J; bases not matched to a gene: 6. The CDR3 region is CASSVGLSSYEQYF. DNA for the CDR3: TGTGCCAGCAGCGTGGGACTAAGTTCCTACGAGCAGTACTTC.

The chain links TRBV30 to TRBJ1-2; no firm D call. The CDR3 is 14 residues long. Trimming removed 2 bases at V and 6 bases at J, with 16 bases between. The germline CDR1 and CDR2 sequences are GTSNPN and SVGIG (reference sequence). CDR3 in amino acids: CAWSWRGGVDGYTF. The DNA of the CDR3 is TGTGCCTGGAGTTGGCGGGGTGGGGTCGATGGCTACACCTTC.

The rearrangement joins TRBV7-3 to TRBJ2-3; weak D call: TRBD1 (6 bases). The germline V gene encodes CDR1 SGHTA and CDR2 FQGTGA. V was clipped by 5 bases and J by 2 bases, with 17 bases between them. The CDR3 runs 16 residues. The CDR3 region has the DNA TGTGCCAGCAGCCAATCGACAGGACCAAACACAGATACGCAGTATTTT. It is translated as CASSQSTGPNTDTQYF.

The rearrangement joins TRBV4-2 to TRBJ2-7, with D possibly being TRBD2 (7 bases). The CDR3 has 16 amino acids. Trimming shortened V by 0 bases and J by 6 bases, and 18 bases separated the two germline ends. The V gene's germline CDR1 is LGHNA and CDR2 YNFKEQ. The CDR3 here is CASSQEIRGASSEQYF. CDR3 in DNA: TGTGCCAGCAGCCAAGAAATACGGGGGGCGAGTAGCGAGCAGTACTTC.

V is TRBV7-9 and J is TRBJ1-2; TRBD1 aligns across 8 bases. Germline V gene lookup returns CDR1 SEHNR and CDR2 FQNEAQ (reference sequence). This CDR3 is 15 amino acids long. Trimming took 4 bases from V and 7 from J; bases not matched to a gene: 11. DNA of the CDR3: TGTGCCAGCAGCTCTTGGGACAGGTGGGGCTTTGGCTACACCTTC. Amino acids: CASSSWDRWGFGYTF.

The J gene is TRBJ1-2, the V gene TRBV6-6; D might be TRBD1 (6 bases). With 5 bases removed from V and 7 bases from J, the gap between germline ends came to 20 bases. The germline gives CDR1 MNHNY, CDR2 SVGAGI (reference sequence). The CDR3 loop spans 15 amino acids. The CDR3 here is CASSRARAQGIGYTF. In DNA, the CDR3 is TGTGCCAGCAGTAGGGCCCGGGCTCAGGGGATTGGCTACACCTTC.

J is TRBJ2-3 and V is TRBV10-1; possibly TRBD2 for D (7 bases). CDR1 is WNHNN and CDR2 is SYGVQD in the germline V gene (reference sequence). The CDR3 consists of 14 residues. The V end was cut by 5 bases, the J end by 6 bases, with 15 bases between. As DNA, the CDR3 is TGCGCCAGCAGTAGGGCGGGGGCCACTGATACGCAGTATTTT. Translating it yields CASSRAGATDTQYF.

V is TRBV5-4 and J is TRBJ1-1; tentatively, D is TRBD1 (5 bases). Trimming cost V 0 bases and J 4 bases, with 10 bases left between them. This CDR3 region has 14 residues. The V gene's germline CDR1 is SGHNT and CDR2 YYREEE (reference sequence). The CDR3 region has the DNA TGTGCCAGCAGCTTGGACGGGGCTGCCACTGAAGCTTTCTTT. Its translation is CASSLDGAATEAFF.

CDR3 amino acids: CASSVRTGQYEQYF. As DNA, the CDR3 is TGTGCCAGCAGTGTAAGGACAGGACAGTACGAGCAGTACTTC. This rearrangement joins TRBV27 to TRBJ2-5, with 7 positions matching TRBD1. The better agreement between TRBJ2-7 and the DNA end casts doubt on the J call. This CDR3 contains 14 residues. CDR1 is MNHEY, CDR2 SMNVEV, per germline (reference sequence).

The CDR3 bases are TGTGCCAGTACCGAGCGGTGGGGGGCCGTTAACTCTGGAAACACCATATATTTT. This gives the protein CASTERWGAVNSGNTIYF. This chain connects TRBV19 to TRBJ1-3; tentatively, D is TRBD1 (6 bases). Between the trimmed V and J ends, which lost 7 bases and 0 bases, there was a span of 22 bases. Germline CDR1 reads LNHDA; CDR2 reads SQIVND (reference sequence). CDR3 length equals 18 residues.

This clone was observed a handful of times. The junction differs from germline at one of its ends, possibly a read error. The chain has TRBV7-7 and TRBJ1-2; unclear D gene. Germline V lookup: CDR1 SSHAT, CDR2 FNYEAQ (reference sequence). The CDR3 contains 15 residues. In nucleotides, the CDR3 is TGTGCTAGCAGCTTGTACAGAAAACCTAACTATGGCTACACCTTC. Residues: CASSLYRKPNYGYTF.

The J gene is TRBJ1-1, the V gene TRBV5-1, with a tentative D call TRBD1 (5 bases). The ends were cut back, 4 bases at V and 3 bases at J, with 13 bases in the middle. The CDR3 covers 14 residues. The V gene's germline CDR1 is SGHRS and CDR2 YFSETQ. CDR3: CASSHLREDTEAFF. CDR3 coding DNA: TGCGCCAGCAGCCACCTCAGGGAGGACACTGAAGCTTTCTTT.

The V gene is TRBV27, the J gene TRBJ1-1, with 7 bases fitting TRBD1. The germline V gene has CDR1 MNHEY and CDR2 SMNVEV (reference sequence). Trimming took 2 bases from V and 5 from J; bases not matched to a gene: 5. The CDR3 has 14 amino acids. The DNA for the CDR3 is TGTGCCAGCAGTTTACAGGGGGGATTGACTGAAGCTTTCTTT. Its translation is CASSLQGGLTEAFF.

The gene calls are TRBV18 and TRBJ1-3, with D perhaps TRBD1 (6 bases). Germline loops: CDR1 KGHSH, CDR2 LQKENI. CDR3 length equals 15 residues. Trimming stripped 6 bases from V and 0 bases from J, with 12 bases between. CDR3 sequence: CASSGAVNSGNTIYF. The CDR3 nucleotides read TGTGCCAGCTCGGGGGCGGTGAACTCTGGAAACACCATATATTTT. The full variable domain, in which reference TRBV18 and TRBJ1-3 provide the parts outside the CDR3, is NAGVMQNPRHLVRRRGQEARLRCSPMKGHSHVYWYRQLPEEGLKFMVYLQKENIIDESGMPKERFSAEFPKEGPSILRIQQVVRGDSAAYFCASSGAVNSGNTIYFGEGSWLTVV.

This clone was counted once. The gene calls are TRBV7-9 and TRBJ2-5, with 9 positions matching TRBD1. The V and J ends lost 4 bases and 5 bases, in that order; junction bases with no gene match: 11. The CDR3 spans 16 residues. Germline lookup yields CDR1 SEHNR and CDR2 FQNEAQ (reference sequence). The CDR3 DNA sequence: TGTGCCAGCAGCTCAGCCGGGACAGGGTATGGGGAGACCCAGTACTTC. It yields the protein CASSSAGTGYGETQYF. The full variable domain, in which reference TRBV7-9 and TRBJ2-5 provide the parts outside the CDR3, is DTGVSQNPRHKITKRGQNVTFRCDPISEHNRLYWYRQTLGQGPEFLTYFQNEAQLEKSRLLSDRFSAERPKGSFSTLEIQRTEQGDSAMYLCASSSAGTGYGETQYFGPGTRLLVL.

The gene calls are TRBV6-1 and TRBJ2-7; 8 bases map to TRBD2. Germline V gene lookup returns CDR1 MNHNS and CDR2 SASEGT. V dropped 4 bases and J dropped 6; count of bases not matched to a gene: 5. CDR3 length: 13 amino acids. In DNA form, the CDR3 reads TGTGCCAGCAGTGTCGAGCGGGGGTCCGAGCAGTACTTC. Translating it yields CASSVERGSEQYF.

The chain uses TRBV5-1 and TRBJ2-1, with 12 bases matching TRBD1. The CDR3 runs to 16 residues. Germline CDR1 reads SGHRS; CDR2 reads YFSETQ. The ends lost 4 bases at V and 9 bases at J; junction bases unmatched: 11. CDR3 in DNA: TGCGCCAGCAGCCAAGAGGGACAGGGGGCGCGGAGTGAGCAGTTCTTC. This translates into CASSQEGQGARSEQFF.

The rearrangement uses TRBV30 and TRBJ2-1; 7 bases map to TRBD2. The CDR3 extends over 16 amino acids. Germline loops: CDR1 GTSNPN, CDR2 SVGIG (reference sequence). J lost 4 bases, V lost 0 bases, and 9 bases had no gene match. Written as DNA, the CDR3 is TGTGCCTGGAGTGTTGCGGGAGCATATACGTACAATGAGCAGTTCTTC. Residues: CAWSVAGAYTYNEQFF.

This clone has just one count. This sequence joins TRBV6-5 and TRBJ2-2, with no clear D. This CDR3 spans 16 amino acids. V was pared by 1 base and J by 0 bases, with 9 bases between. The germline V gene encodes CDR1 MNHEY and CDR2 SVGAGI. The CDR3: CASSYLDLANTGELFF. In DNA, the CDR3 is TGTGCCAGCAGTTACTTGGATCTCGCGAACACCGGGGAGCTGTTTTTT.

The chain recombines TRBV30 with TRBJ2-7; perhaps D is TRBD1 or TRBD2 (5 bases each). CDR1 and CDR2 from the germline V gene are GTSNPN and SVGIG (reference sequence). CDR3 length equals 15 residues. V was trimmed by 2 bases and J by 6 bases, leaving 20 bases between them. This CDR3 reads CAWSRANGANGEQYF. The CDR3 DNA reads TGTGCCTGGAGTAGAGCGAACGGGGCCAACGGCGAGCAGTACTTC. The full variable domain, rest sourced from reference TRBV30 and TRBJ2-7, is SQTIHQWPATLVQPVGSPLSLECTVEGTSNPNLYWYRQAAGRGLQLLFYSVGIGQISSEVPQNLSASRPQDRQFILSSKKLLLSDSGFYLCAWSRANGANGEQYFGPGTRLTVT.

The V gene is TRBV29-1, the J gene TRBJ1-2, with no clear D. Trimming shortened V by 2 bases and J by 0 bases, and 13 bases separated the two germline ends. CDR3 size: 15 residues. The germline CDR1 and CDR2 sequences are SQVTM and ANQGSEA. CDR3 nucleotide sequence: TGCAGCGTTGAATCCGGATCCCCAGCTAACTATGGCTACACCTTC. Its translation is CSVESGSPANYGYTF.

This chain joins TRBV18 and TRBJ1-6; D is perhaps TRBD1 (6 bases). CDR3 length equals 14 residues. Trimming took off 3 bases at V and 7 bases at J, with 10 bases between the two ends. Germline V gene data show CDR1 as KGHSH and CDR2 as LQKENI. The DNA for the CDR3 is TGTGCCAGCTCACCGGGGGCAGAGAATTCACCCCTCCACTTT. Its protein is CASSPGAENSPLHF.

The chain couples TRBV5-1 to TRBJ1-2; D gene ambiguous. The CDR3 contains 11 residues. Germline-derived CDR1 and CDR2 are SGHRS and YFSETQ. V lost 5 bases, J lost 5 bases, and 7 bases lay in between. Here the CDR3 DNA reads TGCGCCAGCAGAAAGGGTTATGGCTACACCTTC. The encoded protein is CASRKGYGYTF.

This chain uses TRBV10-3 with TRBJ1-4, with TRBD1 as a possible D gene (6 bases). Germline assignment: CDR1 ENHRY and CDR2 SYGVKD. This CDR3 spans 15 amino acids. V gave up 10 bases and J gave up 7 bases, with 22 bases separating them. The DNA of the CDR3 is TGTGCCACCTCAAGAGAGCTGGGCAGGGGTGAAAAACTGTTTTTT. This encodes CATSRELGRGEKLFF.

The gene calls are TRBV11-3 and TRBJ1-1; D is unclear. V gave up 5 bases and J gave up 0 bases, with 4 bases separating them. Germline-derived CDR1 and CDR2 are SGHNT and YENEEA. The CDR3 contains 12 residues. CDR3 protein: CASSGMNTEAFF. The CDR3 nucleotides read TGTGCCAGCAGCGGTATGAACACTGAAGCTTTCTTT. Based on the CDR3 plus reference TRBV11-3 and TRBJ1-1, the full variable domain is EAGVVQSPRYKIIEKKQPVAFWCNPISGHNTLYWYLQNLGQGPELLIRYENEEAVDDSQLPKDRFSAERLKGVDSTLKIQPAELGDSAVYLCASSGMNTEAFFGQGTRLTVV.

The CDR3 is CASSPEQNTEAFF. Written as DNA, the CDR3 is TGCGCCAGCAGCCCCGAACAGAACACTGAAGCTTTCTTT. V usage is TRBV5-1 and J usage is TRBJ1-1; D is uncertain. Per the germline V gene, CDR1 is SGHRS and CDR2 is YFSETQ. Between the trimmed V and J ends, which lost 4 bases and 1 base, there was a span of 8 bases. The CDR3 runs 13 residues.